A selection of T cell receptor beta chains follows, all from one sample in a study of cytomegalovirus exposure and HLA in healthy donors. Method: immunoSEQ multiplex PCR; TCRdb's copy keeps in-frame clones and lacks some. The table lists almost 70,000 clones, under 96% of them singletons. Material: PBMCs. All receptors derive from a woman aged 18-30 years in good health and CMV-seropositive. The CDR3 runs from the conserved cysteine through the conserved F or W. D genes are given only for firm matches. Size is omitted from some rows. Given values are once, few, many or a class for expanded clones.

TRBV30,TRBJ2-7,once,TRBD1,TGTGCCTGGTCAGGGGGCGCGGTCTACGAGCAGTACTTC,CAWSGGAVYEQYF
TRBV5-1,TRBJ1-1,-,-,TGCGCCAGCAGCTTGGGTACTTTGAACACTGAAGCTTTCTTT,CASSLGTLNTEAFF
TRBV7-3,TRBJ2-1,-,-,TGTGCCAGCAGCCTAACGGACTTACCTAGGAATGAGCAGTTCTTC,CASSLTDLPRNEQFF
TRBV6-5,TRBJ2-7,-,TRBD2,TGTGCCAGCAGACGACTAGCGGGGACCTACGAGCAGTACTTC,CASRRLAGTYEQYF
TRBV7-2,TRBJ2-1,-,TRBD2,TGTGCCAGCAGCTTAGTAACCCTAGCGGGACCGTACAATGAGCAGTTCTTC,CASSLVTLAGPYNEQFF
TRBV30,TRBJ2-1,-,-,TGTGCCTGGAGTGCAACAGGTCTCTCCTACAATGAGCAGTTCTTC,CAWSATGLSYNEQFF
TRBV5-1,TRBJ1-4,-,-,TGCGCCAGCAGCTGGGAGGGAAAACTGTTTTTT,CASSWEGKLFF
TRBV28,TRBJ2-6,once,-,TGTGCCAGCAGTCATAGGGGGACCTCTGGGGCCAACGTCCTGACTTTC,CASSHRGTSGANVLTF
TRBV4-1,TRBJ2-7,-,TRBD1,TGCGCCAGCAGCCCCCGAGAGGGACAGGGGACTTACGAGCAGTACTTC,CASSPREGQGTYEQYF
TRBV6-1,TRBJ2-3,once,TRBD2,TGTGCCAGCAGGGAACTAGCGGGAGGGCCAGATACGCAGTATTTT,CASRELAGGPDTQYF
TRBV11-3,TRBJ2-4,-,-,TGTGCCAGCAGCTTAACTAGAGCCAAAAACATTCAGTACTTC,CASSLTRAKNIQYF
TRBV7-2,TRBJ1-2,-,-,TGTGCCAGCAGCACGCACAGGGATCCGAACTATGGCTACACCTTC,CASSTHRDPNYGYTF
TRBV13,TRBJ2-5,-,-,TGTGCCAGCAGCTCCAAAACTAGGGTTGGAGAGACCCAGTACTTC,CASSSKTRVGETQYF
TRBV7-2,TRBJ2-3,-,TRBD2,TGTGCCAGCAGCTTGAACGGGAGGACCACAGATACGCAGTATTTT,CASSLNGRTTDTQYF
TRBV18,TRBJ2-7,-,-,TGTGCCAGCTCACCAACAGGTTACTACGAGCAGTACTTC,CASSPTGYYEQYF
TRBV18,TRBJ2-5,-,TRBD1,TGTGCCAGCTCACCTATAGCAGGGGGCTACCAAGAGACCCAGTACTTC,CASSPIAGGYQETQYF
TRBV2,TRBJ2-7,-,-,TGTGCCAGCAGTGAAAGTGAGGTCGAGCAGTACTTC,CASSESEVEQYF
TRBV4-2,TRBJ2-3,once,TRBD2,TGTGCCAGCAGCCAGGGTGCCCTACTAGCGGGAGTCCCAGATACGCAGTATTTT,CASSQGALLAGVPDTQYF
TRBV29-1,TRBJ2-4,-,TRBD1,TGCAGCGCTCGAGGACAGGGGAGGGATCTGGCCAAAAACATTCAGTACTTC,CSARGQGRDLAKNIQYF
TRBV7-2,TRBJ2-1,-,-,TGTGCCAGCAGCTTAATGGGGAGCTCCTACAATGAGCAGTTCTTC,CASSLMGSSYNEQFF
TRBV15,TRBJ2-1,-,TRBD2,TGTGCCACCAGCCCACGACTAGCCGCGGAGCAGTTCTTC,CATSPRLAAEQFF
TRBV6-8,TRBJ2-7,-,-,TGTGCCAGCAGTGAAGAACAGGTTTTGGAGCAGTACTTC,CASSEEQVLEQYF
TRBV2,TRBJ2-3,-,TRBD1,TGTGCCAGCAGGCGACAGGGCAAGTGGAGACTGGGGCACACAGATACGCAGTATTTT,CASRRQGKWRLGHTDTQYF
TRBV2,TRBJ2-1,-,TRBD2,TGTGCCAGCTCCGGGACTACCCAAGTCGGCGATGAGCAGTTCTTC,CASSGTTQVGDEQFF